This TCR beta chain was sequenced in a study of shared clonotypes between healthy human individuals. Assay: immunoSEQ multiplex PCR; the TCRdb copy retains only in-frame clones and omits some. Among about 1 million clones listed, 75% were seen once. V shed 4 bases and J 3 bases; nucleotides not matched to a gene: 7. CDR1 and CDR2 (germline): GTSNPN, SVGIG (reference sequence). CDR3 size: 16 residues. The chain couples TRBV30 to TRBJ2-3, with 13 bases that match TRBD2. The sequenced sample consisted of memory CD4+ T cells sorted from blood. Documented subset: CD45RA-negative fraction. The TCR originated in a man aged 18 to 29 in good health. CDR3 loop: CAWNPGLAGATDTQYF. In DNA form, the CDR3 reads TGTGCCTGGAACCCCGGACTAGCGGGGGCTACAGATACGCAGTATTTT. Combining the CDR3 with reference TRBV30 and TRBJ2-3 gives the whole variable domain SQTIHQWPATLVQPVGSPLSLECTVEGTSNPNLYWYRQAAGRGLQLLFYSVGIGQISSEVPQNLSASRPQDRQFILSSKKLLLSDSGFYLCAWNPGLAGATDTQYFGPGTRLTVL.